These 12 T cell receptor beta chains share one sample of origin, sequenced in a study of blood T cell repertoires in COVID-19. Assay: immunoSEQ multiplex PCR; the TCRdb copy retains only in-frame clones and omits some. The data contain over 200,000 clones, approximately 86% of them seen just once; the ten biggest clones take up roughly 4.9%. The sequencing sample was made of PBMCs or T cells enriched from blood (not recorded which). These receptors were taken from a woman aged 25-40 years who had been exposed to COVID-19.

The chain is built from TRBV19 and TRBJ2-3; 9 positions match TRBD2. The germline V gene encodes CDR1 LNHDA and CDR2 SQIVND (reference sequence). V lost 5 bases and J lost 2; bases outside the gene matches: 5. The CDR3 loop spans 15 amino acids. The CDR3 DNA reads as TGTGCCAGTAGTCTTTTAGCGGGGGCCACAGATACGCAGTATTTT. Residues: CASSLLAGATDTQYF.

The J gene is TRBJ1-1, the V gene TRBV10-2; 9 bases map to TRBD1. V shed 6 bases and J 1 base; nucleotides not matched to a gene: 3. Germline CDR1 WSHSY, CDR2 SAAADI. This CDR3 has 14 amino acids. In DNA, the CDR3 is TGCGCCAGCAGACGGGACAGGGCGAACACTGAAGCTTTCTTT. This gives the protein CASRRDRANTEAFF.

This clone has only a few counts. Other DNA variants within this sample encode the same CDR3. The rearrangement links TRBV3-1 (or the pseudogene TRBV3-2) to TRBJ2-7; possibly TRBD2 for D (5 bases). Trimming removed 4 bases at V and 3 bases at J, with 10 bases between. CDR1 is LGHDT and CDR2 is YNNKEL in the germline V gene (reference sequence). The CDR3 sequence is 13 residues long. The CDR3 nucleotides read TGTGCCAGCAGCCGAGGACGGGGCTACGAGCAGTACTTC. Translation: CASSRGRGYEQYF.

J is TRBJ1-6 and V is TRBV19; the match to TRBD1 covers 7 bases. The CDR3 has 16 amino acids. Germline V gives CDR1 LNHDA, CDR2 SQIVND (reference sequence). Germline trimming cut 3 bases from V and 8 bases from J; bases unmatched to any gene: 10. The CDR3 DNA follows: TGTGCCAGTAGTATCCCTAGGGACAGATCCGATTCACCCCTCCACTTT. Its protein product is CASSIPRDRSDSPLHF.

CDR3 loop: CASSPDSEDTQYF. The CDR3 coding sequence is TGTGCCAGCAGCCCCGACTCCGAAGATACGCAGTATTTT. The chain is built from TRBV5-4 and TRBJ2-3; D gene ambiguous. V lost 4 bases, J lost 5 bases, and 11 bases lay in between. In germline, CDR1 is SGHNT, CDR2 YYREEE (reference sequence). This CDR3 spans 13 amino acids.

DNA for the CDR3: TGTGCCAGTGCGGGATACAACTATGGCTACACCTTC. This translates into CASAGYNYGYTF. V is TRBV19 and J is TRBJ1-2, with D hard to call. V was pared by 8 bases and J by 2 bases, with 9 bases between. Germline values: CDR1 LNHDA, CDR2 SQIVND (reference sequence). This CDR3 has 12 amino acids. Based on the CDR3 plus reference TRBV19 and TRBJ1-2, the full variable domain is DGGITQSPKYLFRKEGQNVTLSCEQNLNHDAMYWYRQDPGQGLRLIYYSQIVNDFQKGDIAEGYSVSREKKESFPLTVTSAQKNPTAFYLCASAGYNYGYTFGSGTRLTVV.

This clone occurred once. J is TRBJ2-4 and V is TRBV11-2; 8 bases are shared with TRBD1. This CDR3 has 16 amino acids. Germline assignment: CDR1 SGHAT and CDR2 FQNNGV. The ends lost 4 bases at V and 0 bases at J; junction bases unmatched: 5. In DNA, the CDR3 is TGTGCCAGCAGCTCGGGACAGGTACTAGCCAAAAACATTCAGTACTTC. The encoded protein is CASSSGQVLAKNIQYF.

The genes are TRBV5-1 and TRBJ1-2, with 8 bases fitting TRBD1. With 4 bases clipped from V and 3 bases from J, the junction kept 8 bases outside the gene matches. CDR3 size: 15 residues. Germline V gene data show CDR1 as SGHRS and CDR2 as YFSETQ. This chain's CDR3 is CASSPQQGADYGYTF. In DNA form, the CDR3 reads TGCGCCAGCAGCCCCCAGCAGGGGGCTGACTATGGCTACACCTTC.

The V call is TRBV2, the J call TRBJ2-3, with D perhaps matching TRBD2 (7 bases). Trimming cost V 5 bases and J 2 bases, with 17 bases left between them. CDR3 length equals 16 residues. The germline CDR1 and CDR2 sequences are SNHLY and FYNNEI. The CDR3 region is CASSLWGGGNTDTQYF. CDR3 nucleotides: TGTGCCAGCAGTTTGTGGGGGGGCGGGAACACAGATACGCAGTATTTT.

The CDR3 DNA follows: TGTGCCTGGAGATACCTGGACAGGGGAGAGACCCAGTACTTC. Translation gives CAWRYLDRGETQYF. The J gene is TRBJ2-5, the V gene TRBV30, with 9 bases that match TRBD1. Germline-derived CDR1 and CDR2 are GTSNPN and SVGIG (reference sequence). V shed 3 bases, J shed 4 bases, and the junction held 6 bases outside the gene matches. This CDR3 has 14 residues.

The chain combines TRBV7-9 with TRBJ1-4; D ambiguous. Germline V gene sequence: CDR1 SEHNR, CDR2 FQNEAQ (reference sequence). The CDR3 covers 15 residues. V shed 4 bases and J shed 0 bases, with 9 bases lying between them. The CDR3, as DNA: TGTGCCAGCAGCTCCCGGGATACAACTAATGAAAAACTGTTTTTT. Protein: CASSSRDTTNEKLFF.

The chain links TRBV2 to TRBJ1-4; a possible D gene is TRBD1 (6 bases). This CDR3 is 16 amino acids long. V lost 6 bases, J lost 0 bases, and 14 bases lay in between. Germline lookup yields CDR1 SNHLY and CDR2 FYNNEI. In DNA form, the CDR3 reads TGTGCCAGCAGCCCCCCCAGGGGAGCAACTAATGAAAAACTGTTTTTT. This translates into CASSPPRGATNEKLFF.